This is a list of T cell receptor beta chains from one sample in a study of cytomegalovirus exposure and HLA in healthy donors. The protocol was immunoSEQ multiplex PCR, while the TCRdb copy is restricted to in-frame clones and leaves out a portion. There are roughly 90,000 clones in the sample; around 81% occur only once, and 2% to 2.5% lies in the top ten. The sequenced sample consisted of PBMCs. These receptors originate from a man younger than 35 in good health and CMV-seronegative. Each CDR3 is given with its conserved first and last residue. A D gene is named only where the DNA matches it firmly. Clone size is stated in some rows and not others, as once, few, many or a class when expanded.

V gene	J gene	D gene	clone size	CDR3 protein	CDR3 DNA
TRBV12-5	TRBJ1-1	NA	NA	CASGLGAGGRAFF	TGTGCTAGTGGTTTGGGGGCCGGGGGGCGAGCTTTCTTT
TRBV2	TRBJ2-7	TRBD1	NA	CASTGQGAYEQYF	TGTGCCAGCACAGGACAGGGGGCCTACGAGCAGTACTTC
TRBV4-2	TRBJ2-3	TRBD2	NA	CASSQSLAGGLDTQYF	TGTGCCAGCAGCCAGTCCCTAGCGGGGGGGTTAGATACGCAGTATTTT
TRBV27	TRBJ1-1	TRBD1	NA	CASSSQPGGWGTEAFF	TGTGCCAGCAGTTCTCAACCAGGGGGTTGGGGCACTGAAGCTTTCTTT
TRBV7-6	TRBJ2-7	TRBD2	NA	CASSLAGGKYEQYF	TGTGCCAGCAGCTTAGCGGGGGGGAAATACGAGCAGTACTTC
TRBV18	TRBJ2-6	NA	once	CASRLGGAGANVLTF	TGTGCCAGCCGGCTAGGAGGGGCTGGGGCCAACGTCCTGACTTTC
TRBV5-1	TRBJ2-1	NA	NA	CASSLTVAEVNEQFF	TGCGCCAGCAGCTTGACCGTAGCGGAGGTAAATGAGCAGTTCTTC
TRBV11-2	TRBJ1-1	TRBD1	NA	CASRGQGFYTEAFF	TGTGCCAGCCGGGGACAGGGGTTTTACACTGAAGCTTTCTTT
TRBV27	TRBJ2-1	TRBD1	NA	CASSLFWTGAYNEQFF	TGTGCCAGCAGTTTATTCTGGACAGGGGCCTACAATGAGCAGTTCTTC
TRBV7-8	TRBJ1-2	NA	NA	CASSRNRDTANYGYTF	TGTGCCAGCAGCCGGAACAGGGACACAGCTAACTATGGCTACACCTTC
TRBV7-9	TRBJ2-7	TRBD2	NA	CASRPAGYEAEQYF	TGTGCCAGCAGGCCAGCGGGGTACGAAGCCGAGCAGTACTTC
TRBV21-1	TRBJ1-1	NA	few	CASSGHRGLGTEAFF	TGTGCCAGCAGCGGACACAGGGGGCTGGGCACTGAAGCTTTCTTT
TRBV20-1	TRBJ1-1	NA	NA	CSASRGIEAFF	TGCAGTGCTAGTAGGGGAATTGAAGCTTTCTTT
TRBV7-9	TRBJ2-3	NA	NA	CASRSEQTDTQYF	TGTGCCAGCAGGAGCGAGCAAACAGATACGCAGTATTTT